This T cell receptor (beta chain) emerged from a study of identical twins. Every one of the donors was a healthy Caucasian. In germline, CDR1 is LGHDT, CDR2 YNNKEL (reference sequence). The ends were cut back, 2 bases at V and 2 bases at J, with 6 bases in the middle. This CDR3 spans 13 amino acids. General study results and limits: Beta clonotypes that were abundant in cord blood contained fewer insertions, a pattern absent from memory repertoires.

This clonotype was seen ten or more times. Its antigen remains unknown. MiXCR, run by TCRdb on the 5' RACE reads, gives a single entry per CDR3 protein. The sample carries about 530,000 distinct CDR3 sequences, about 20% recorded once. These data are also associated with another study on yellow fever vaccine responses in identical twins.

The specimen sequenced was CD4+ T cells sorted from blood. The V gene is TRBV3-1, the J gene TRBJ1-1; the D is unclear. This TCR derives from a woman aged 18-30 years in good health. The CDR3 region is CASSQTLNTEAFF. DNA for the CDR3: TGTGCCAGCAGCCAAACCTTAAACACTGAAGCTTTCTTT.